The 13 T cell receptor beta chains listed next were all sequenced from one sample in a study of patients and donors after allogeneic stem cell transplantation (dated by TCRdb to 2019 to 2021). Library generation was performed with RT-PCR. Sequencing used a NextSeq 550. The public reads were run again by TCRdb, first through fastp at Q25 and then through MiXCR, and only productive beta chains were kept. Entries are consolidated by CDR3 protein sequence, retaining the most common genes and DNA. The sample records 400,000 to 500,000 distinct CDR3 sequences, 16% of which are singletons. The ten largest account for roughly 7% of the sample. Source material: blood, either unsorted or a sorted T cell fraction (not recorded which). The receptors derive from a human donor who was either an allogeneic HSCT recipient or a stem cell or donor lymphocyte infusion donor (not recorded which). It is not recorded whose cells these are; they may come from a transplant donor.

The sample holds a few counts of this clonotype. The V call is TRBV4-1, the J call TRBJ2-2, with 7 positions matching TRBD1. The CDR3 contains 17 residues. The ends lost 7 bases at V and 0 bases at J; junction bases unmatched: 11. The germline V gene encodes CDR1 MGHRA and CDR2 YSYEKL. For the CDR3, the DNA is TGCGCCAGCACCCGGGGACAGATACTTACGAACACCGGGGAGCTGTTTTTT. It is translated as CASTRGQILTNTGELFF.

The CDR3 loop is CASRQSNSPLHF. CDR3 coding DNA: TGTGCCAGCAGACAGTCCAATTCACCCCTCCACTTT. The rearrangement links TRBV25-1 to TRBJ1-6; the D is unclear. Germline V gene data show CDR1 as MGHDK and CDR2 as SYGVNS. This CDR3 comprises 12 residues. V dropped 6 bases and J dropped 7 bases, with 7 bases sitting between them.

The CDR3, as DNA: TGTGCCAGCAGTTACTCGCAGGGGACAGTCGAAAAACTGTTTTTT. Translated: CASSYSQGTVEKLFF. The chain carries TRBV6-5 and TRBJ1-4; 7 positions agree with TRBD1. Per germline, CDR1 MNHEY and CDR2 SVGAGI. This CDR3 contains 15 residues. After removal of 0 bases from V and 8 bases from J, the junction contained 6 bases not matched to a gene.

In its sample, this clonotype was seen a few times. The V call is TRBV14, the J call TRBJ2-1, with D maybe TRBD1 (6 bases). The CDR3 is 18 residues long. Germline lookup yields CDR1 SGHDN and CDR2 FVKESK. The V and J ends lost 0 bases and 8 bases respectively, with 23 bases between them. CDR3 nucleotide sequence: TGTGCCAGCAGCCAAGAGCCGCCAGAGAGGGGGTACGGGCATGAGCAGTTCTTC. This sequence encodes CASSQEPPERGYGHEQFF.

This clonotype was seen a few times. In this CDR3 the conserved last residue, phenylalanine or tryptophan, is missing, so a read error is likely. CDR3 DNA: TGTGCCAGCACCCCATGGACAGGACACACAGATACGCAGTATATT. Encoded protein: CASTPWTGHTDTQYI. The chain employs TRBV12-3 or TRBV12-4 and TRBJ2-3; 7 bases match TRBD1. The CDR3 length is 15 residues. The trim removed 7 bases at V and 2 bases at J, leaving 9 bases unmatched.

The chain links TRBV12-3 or TRBV12-4 to TRBJ1-2; D is unresolved. This CDR3 is built from 12 residues. With 10 bases removed from V and 8 bases from J, the gap between germline ends came to 17 bases. In DNA, the CDR3 is TGTGCCACCTTCGCGGGTCTCTACGGCTACACCTTC. It translates to CATFAGLYGYTF.

This clonotype was counted a single time. The CDR3 DNA is TGCAGTGCTAGAGATCAAGGCTCTGGGGCCAACGTCCTGACTTTC. Translated: CSARDQGSGANVLTF. The chain couples TRBV20-1 to TRBJ2-6; D is uncertain. The V and J ends lost 0 bases and 0 bases respectively, with 6 bases between them. This CDR3 contains 15 residues. Germline V CDR1 and CDR2: DFQATT, SNEGSKA (reference sequence).

At least ten counts were recorded for this clonotype. This chain links TRBV5-1 with TRBJ2-3; D is perhaps TRBD2 (6 bases). Germline V gives CDR1 SGHRS, CDR2 YFSETQ. The ends were cut back, 7 bases at V and 6 bases at J, with 18 bases in the middle. CDR3 length: 14 amino acids. CDR3 sequence (DNA): TGCGCCAGCCAGCGGGCCTCCGCCCCGGATACGCAGTATTTT. Protein product: CASQRASAPDTQYF.

The rearrangement uses TRBV12-3 or TRBV12-4 and TRBJ2-7; weak D call: TRBD2 (6 bases). The ends were cut back, 3 bases at V and 5 bases at J, with 14 bases in the middle. The CDR3 is 14 residues long. CDR3 in amino acids: CASSFHSSVHEQYF. The DNA of the CDR3 is TGTGCCAGCAGTTTCCATTCTAGCGTCCACGAGCAGTACTTC.

This clonotype showed up just a few times. This chain connects TRBV11-3 to TRBJ2-1; no clear D. This CDR3 spans 13 amino acids. Trimming left V 3 bases short and J 3 bases short, with 6 bases between. Germline V gives CDR1 SGHNT, CDR2 YENEEA. For the CDR3, the DNA is TGTGCCAGCAGCTTCGGCAACTACAATGAGCAGTTCTTC. Translation gives CASSFGNYNEQFF.

The genes are TRBV20-1 and TRBJ1-6; 8 positions match TRBD1. Germline V gene lookup returns CDR1 DFQATT and CDR2 SNEGSKA (reference sequence). The CDR3 has 13 residues. The trim removed 3 bases at V and 8 bases at J, leaving 3 bases unmatched. CDR3 sequence: CSASRGLDSPLHF. The DNA for the CDR3 is TGCAGTGCTAGCAGGGGGCTGGATTCACCCCTCCACTTT.

The chain employs TRBV12-3 or TRBV12-4 and TRBJ2-6; D is ambiguous. The ends were cut back, 3 bases at V and 0 bases at J, with 9 bases in the middle. The CDR3 sequence is 16 residues long. The CDR3 sequence is CASSFPPRSGANVLTF. The DNA for the CDR3 is TGTGCCAGCAGTTTTCCCCCGCGCTCTGGGGCCAACGTCCTGACTTTC.

The chain has TRBV11-2 and TRBJ2-3; 14 bases are a match to TRBD2. V lost 5 bases, J lost 6 bases, and 22 bases stayed unmatched. CDR3 length equals 21 residues. The germline gives CDR1 SGHAT, CDR2 FQNNGV. The CDR3: CASSTYSTSGGATGEVDTQYF. The CDR3 nucleotides are TGTGCCAGCAGCACATATTCGACTAGCGGGGGGGCCACAGGAGAGGTTGATACGCAGTATTTT.